These 10 T cell receptor beta chains originate from one sample sequenced in a study of early T cells in non-severe SARS-CoV-2 infection. TCRdb re-called the 5' RACE reads through MiXCR, storing one row per CDR3 protein. The sample comprises 50,000 to 80,000 distinct CDR3 sequences, more than 7% of which are singletons, and around an eighth rests with the top ten. Sequencing used whole blood, obtained at baseline. These receptors originate from an adult who was a healthcare worker with PCR-confirmed SARS-CoV-2 infection or an uninfected control (not recorded which).

This clonotype was observed many times. This chain joins TRBV7-8 and TRBJ2-3, with 7 bases lining up with TRBD1. V was clipped by 5 bases and J by 2 bases; unmatched bases: 7. The V gene's germline CDR1 is SGHVS and CDR2 FQNEAQ. This CDR3 has 15 residues. CDR3 DNA: TGTGCCAGCAGCACCCGACAGGGCTTCACAGATACGCAGTATTTT. This encodes CASSTRQGFTDTQYF.

The gene calls are TRBV5-1 and TRBJ2-5; D unresolved. Germline CDR1 is SGHRS and CDR2 is YFSETQ. CDR3 length equals 14 residues. Trimming left V 5 bases short and J 4 bases short, with 15 bases between. The DNA of the CDR3 is TGCGCCAGCAGTTCTCTCGGGTTTCCAGAGACCCAGTACTTC. This encodes CASSSLGFPETQYF.

The sample holds a few counts of this clonotype. The CDR3 loop is CSARPSDRGLLYEQYF. The CDR3 DNA is TGCAGTGCTAGACCCTCGGACAGGGGCCTCCTCTACGAGCAGTACTTC. The chain employs TRBV20-1 and TRBJ2-7, with TRBD1 matching 9 bases. J was trimmed by 3 bases and V by 2 bases; bases with no gene match: 11. The CDR3 loop spans 16 amino acids. Germline V gives CDR1 DFQATT, CDR2 SNEGSKA (reference sequence).

The J gene is TRBJ2-7, the V gene TRBV5-4, with 9 bases identical to TRBD1. The germline V gene has CDR1 SGHNT and CDR2 YYREEE (reference sequence). The CDR3 sequence is 14 residues long. With V trimmed by 1 base and J by 6 bases, 5 bases remained unmatched. The CDR3 loop reads CASSLNRGQSEQYF. CDR3 DNA: TGTGCCAGCAGCTTGAACAGGGGGCAGTCCGAGCAGTACTTC.

This clonotype was found a few times. CDR3 in amino acids: CSVGLSYNEQFF. CDR3 sequence (DNA): TGCAGCGTTGGGCTGTCCTACAATGAGCAGTTCTTC. The gene calls are TRBV29-1 and TRBJ2-1; D remains unclear. V was clipped by 4 bases and J by 1 base, with 5 bases between them. CDR3 length: 12 amino acids. From germline, CDR1 is SQVTM and CDR2 ANQGSEA.

This clonotype was counted only a few times. The CDR3 is CASSSGTVNTEAFF. CDR3 nucleotide sequence: TGTGCCAGCAGTTCCGGGACGGTGAACACTGAAGCTTTCTTT. V gene TRBV6-5 combines with J gene TRBJ1-1; D may be TRBD1 (5 bases). The CDR3 is made up of 14 amino acids. The V gene's germline CDR1 is MNHEY and CDR2 SVGAGI. Trimming took 4 bases from V and 0 from J, leaving 9 bases between them.

This clonotype was found many times. As DNA, the CDR3 is TGTGCCAGTGGGTCTTTCGGGACCCAGTACTTC. It codes for CASGSFGTQYF. This sequence joins TRBV6-2 or TRBV6-3 and TRBJ2-5; D call uncertain. CDR3 length equals 11 residues. CDR1 and CDR2 (germline): MNHEY, SVGEGT. The V and J ends lost 9 bases and 7 bases respectively, with 12 bases between them.

This clonotype came up many times. The chain combines TRBV7-2 with TRBJ1-2; a possible D gene is TRBD1 (5 bases). The germline gives CDR1 SGHTA, CDR2 FQGNSA. The CDR3 length is 16 residues. V lost 2 bases and J 5 bases, leaving 18 bases between the germline ends. CDR3 sequence: CASSLRSGQGNYGYTF. CDR3 DNA: TGTGCCAGCAGCTTACGGTCCGGCCAGGGAAATTATGGCTACACCTTC. Using reference TRBV7-2 and TRBJ1-2 for the parts outside the CDR3, the full variable domain is GAGVSQSPSNKVTEKGKDVELRCDPISGHTALYWYRQSLGQGLEFLIYFQGNSAPDKSGLPSDRFSAERTGGSVSTLTIQRTQQEDSAVYLCASSLRSGQGNYGYTFGSGTRLTVV.

Many counts were recorded for this clonotype. This rearrangement joins TRBV12-3 or TRBV12-4 to TRBJ2-1; D may be TRBD1 (5 bases). Trimming removed 3 bases from V and 4 bases from J, with 10 bases in between. CDR3 length: 14 residues. As DNA, the CDR3 is TGTGCCAGCAGTTTTTTACAGGAGTACAATGAGCAGTTCTTC. Residues: CASSFLQEYNEQFF.

This clonotype showed up many times. The V and J genes are TRBV20-1 and TRBJ1-1, with D unresolved. Trimming took off 6 bases at V and 1 base at J, with 18 bases between the two ends. Germline V gene sequence: CDR1 DFQATT, CDR2 SNEGSKA (reference sequence). The length of the CDR3 is 15 residues. In nucleotides, the CDR3 is TGCAGTGCAGCTAGAGGTAGTCCCTGGAACACTGAAGCTTTCTTT. Protein sequence: CSAARGSPWNTEAFF.